This entry features one T cell receptor beta chain sequence. Its antigen has not been determined. No clone much larger than this one lies a single base away; base qualities are absent. The immunoSEQ Assay was the method used to sequence TCRbeta CDR3 regions. After extraction, genomic DNA underwent amplification by bias-controlled multiplex PCR, followed by high-throughput sequencing. The paper's processing steps were these. To quantify the absolute abundance of each unique TCRbeta CDR3 region, sequences were collapsed and filtered. T cell fraction was estimated by normalizing TCRbeta template counts to usable DNA, which was measured by amplifying reference genes present in all nucleated cells. Repertoire TCRs were annotated as SARS-CoV-2-specific by exact matching of V gene, CDR3 amino acid sequence and J gene to a known reactive TCR set. The reference SARS-CoV-2 TCR set came from MIRA and was filtered for enrichment in COVID-19-positive ImmuneCODE repertoires, removing public or cross-reactive TCRs. Drawing on the MIRA antigens, annotated TCRs were analysed further at the level of specific ORF or position within ORF. Breadth was defined as the number of annotated unique rearrangements divided by the total number of unique productive rearrangements, and depth was defined as the summed frequency of the annotated unique rearrangements. TCR breadth was compared between groups using two-sided Wilcoxon rank-sum tests. TCRdb mirrors the immuneACCESS table, restricted to in-frame sequences. Some clones are absent from its copies; in checked studies, under half trace to an unresolved V gene, and the reason for the others is unknown. V and J calls and clone size follow that table, whereas D and trimming were derived from the DNA. For this sample the table gives approximately 280,000 clones, of which around 87% were detected only once. 3% to 4% of the sample belongs to the ten largest clones.

The CDR3 measures 13 amino acids from cysteine to phenylalanine. Only the CDR3 DNA stays, 39 bases, in frame from base 1. V is clipped by 6 bases and J by 2 bases, and the sequence between their germline boundaries is 10 bases long. This entry is derived from a study of Ad26.COV2.S vaccination and SARS-CoV-2 variants (dated by TCRdb to the early 2020s). About the investigation overall: Donors in the vaccine arm were drawn from COV1001, a multicentre, randomized, double-blind, placebo-controlled phase I-IIa trial testing Ad26.COV2.S in healthy adults. The specificity and breadth of SARS-CoV-2-reactive T cell receptors after Ad26.COV2.S vaccination were assessed by TCRbeta repertoire sequencing. A total of around 32 samples were included in the TCR-sequenced set, comprising roughly 20 Ad26.COV2.S vaccine recipients, 5 placebo recipients and 8 SARS-CoV-2 convalescent individuals. Throughout the experiments and outcome assessment, investigators stayed blinded to trial group allocation. Trial participants were randomized into five groups of five, in which low-dose or high-dose Ad26.COV2.S was given once or twice, or placebo was given on both occasions. Ad26.COV2.S was given intramuscularly at 5x10^10 or 1x10^11 viral particles, as a single shot or as two shots 56 days apart. Paper-wide results and their limitations: The study lacked the statistical power to compare responses across vaccine doses or regimens. After vaccination, substantial breadth of spike-specific CD8+ and CD4+ T cell responses was reported. Higher spike-specific TCR breadth was observed in Ad26.COV2.S recipients than in placebo recipients (P = 0.0014). It was noted by the authors that total T cell responses may have been underestimated by the TCR breadth and depth analyses. Vaccine and placebo recipients had comparable non-spike TCR breadth, which fits with the vaccine containing only spike.

This sample's treatment or condition label indicates: some 20 received Ad26.COV2.S at low or high dose, single or two shots; roughly five received placebo; per-sample allocation not given. Repertoires of vaccine and placebo recipients were sequenced from samples taken on day 63 after the first injection. Cohort 1b enrolled 20 to 30 adults aged 18-55 years at a single site in Boston, USA, between 29 July and 7 August 2020. Ad26.COV2.S was a replication-incompetent adenovirus type 26 vector expressing a prefusion-stabilized SARS-CoV-2 spike protein from the original Wuhan strain. The rearrangement joined TRBV12-3 or TRBV12-4 to TRBJ1-2; too little of a D gene remains to name it. This specimen consisted of peripheral blood, obtained in a trial of Ad26.COV2.S vaccine versus placebo. This clonotype was sampled from a person aged 18-60 years who received the Ad26.COV2.S COVID-19 vaccine or a placebo. The base sequence is TGTGCCAGCAGGCGCCGCTTCAACTATGGCTACACCTTC. Its coded protein is CASRRRFNYGYTF.